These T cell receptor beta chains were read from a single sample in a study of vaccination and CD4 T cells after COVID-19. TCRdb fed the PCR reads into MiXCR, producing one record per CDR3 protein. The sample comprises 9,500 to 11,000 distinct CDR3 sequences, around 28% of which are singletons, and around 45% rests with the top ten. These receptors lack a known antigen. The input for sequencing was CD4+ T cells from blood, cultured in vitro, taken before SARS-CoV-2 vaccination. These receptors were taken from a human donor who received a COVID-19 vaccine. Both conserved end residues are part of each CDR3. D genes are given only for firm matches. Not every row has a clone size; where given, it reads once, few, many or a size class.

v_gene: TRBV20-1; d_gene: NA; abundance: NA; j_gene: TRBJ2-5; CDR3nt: TGCAGTGCTAGACAGGGAGGAGAGACCCAGTACTTC; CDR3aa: CSARQGGETQYF
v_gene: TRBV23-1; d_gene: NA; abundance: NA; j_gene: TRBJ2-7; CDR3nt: TGCGCCAGCAGTCAATCCTGGACAGTTGTCGAGCAGTACTTC; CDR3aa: CASSQSWTVVEQYF
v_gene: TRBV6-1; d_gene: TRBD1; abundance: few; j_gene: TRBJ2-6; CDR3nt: TGTGCCAGCAGTAAAAATAGGGGACAGGGGGTCCCCAGATCTGGGGCCAACGTCCTGACTTTC; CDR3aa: CASSKNRGQGVPRSGANVLTF
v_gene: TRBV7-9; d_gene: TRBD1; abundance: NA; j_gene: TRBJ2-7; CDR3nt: TGTGCCAGCAGCTCAAAGCTATCACAGGGGGGTCGAGACGAGCAGTACTTC; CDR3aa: CASSSKLSQGGRDEQYF
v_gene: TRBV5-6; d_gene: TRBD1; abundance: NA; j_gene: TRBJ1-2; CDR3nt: TGTGCCAGCAGCAAAAGGACAGGGGGTAACTATGGCTACACCTTC; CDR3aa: CASSKRTGGNYGYTF
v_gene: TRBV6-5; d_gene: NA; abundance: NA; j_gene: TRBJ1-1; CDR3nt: TGTGCCAGCAGTTACTCGGGGAGGGACACTGAAGCTTTCTTT; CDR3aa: CASSYSGRDTEAFF
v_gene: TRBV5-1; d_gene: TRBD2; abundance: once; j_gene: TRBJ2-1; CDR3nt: TGCGCCAGCGCGATGGGTGGCGGGGGAAAATCTGATGAGCAGTTCTTC; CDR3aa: CASAMGGGGKSDEQFF
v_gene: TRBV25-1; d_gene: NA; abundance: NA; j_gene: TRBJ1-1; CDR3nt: TGTGCCAGCAGTAGGGGACTCGCTGAAGCTTTCTTT; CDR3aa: CASSRGLAEAFF
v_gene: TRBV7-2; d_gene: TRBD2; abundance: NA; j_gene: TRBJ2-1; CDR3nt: TGTGCCAGCAGCGGTAGCGGGGGGACCTACAATGAGCAGTTCTTC; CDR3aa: CASSGSGGTYNEQFF
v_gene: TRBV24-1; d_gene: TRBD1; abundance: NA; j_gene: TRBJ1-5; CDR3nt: TGTGCCACCAGTGACCGACAGGGGCTCCAGCCCCAGCATTTT; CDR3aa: CATSDRQGLQPQHF
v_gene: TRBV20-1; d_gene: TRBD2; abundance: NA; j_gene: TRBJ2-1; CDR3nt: TGCAGTGCTAGGGCACTGTGGACTAGCGGGGTCCGGGGTAATGAGCAGTTCTTC; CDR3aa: CSARALWTSGVRGNEQFF
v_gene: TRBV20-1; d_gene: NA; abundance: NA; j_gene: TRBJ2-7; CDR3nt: TGCAGTGCTAGCCGGTCTCCCTACGAGCAGTACTTC; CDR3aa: CSASRSPYEQYF
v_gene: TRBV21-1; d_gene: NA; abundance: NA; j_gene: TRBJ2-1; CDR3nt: TGTGCCAGCAGCAAAGCCCTCGGTAGCAATGAGCAGTTCTTC; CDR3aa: CASSKALGSNEQFF
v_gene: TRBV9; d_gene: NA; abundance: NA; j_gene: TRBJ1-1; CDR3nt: TGTGCCAGCAGCGCCGGGGGGGGCCCGGTGAACACTGAAGCTTTCTTT; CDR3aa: CASSAGGGPVNTEAFF
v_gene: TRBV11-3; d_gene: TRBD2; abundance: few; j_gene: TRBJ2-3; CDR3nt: TGTGCCAGCAGCCCCAAGACTAGCGGGGTCACAGATACGCAGTATTTT; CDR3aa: CASSPKTSGVTDTQYF